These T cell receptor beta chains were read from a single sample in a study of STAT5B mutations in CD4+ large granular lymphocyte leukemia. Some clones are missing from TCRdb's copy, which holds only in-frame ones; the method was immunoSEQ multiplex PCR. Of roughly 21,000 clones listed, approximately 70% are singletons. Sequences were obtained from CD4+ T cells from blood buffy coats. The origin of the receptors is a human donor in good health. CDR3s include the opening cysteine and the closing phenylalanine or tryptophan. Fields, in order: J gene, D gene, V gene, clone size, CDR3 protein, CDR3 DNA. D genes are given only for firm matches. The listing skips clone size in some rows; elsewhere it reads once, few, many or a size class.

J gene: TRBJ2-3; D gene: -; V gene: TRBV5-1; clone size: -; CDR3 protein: CATKLGLETDTQYF; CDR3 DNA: TGCGCCACCAAGTTGGGGCTAGAAACAGATACGCAGTATTTT
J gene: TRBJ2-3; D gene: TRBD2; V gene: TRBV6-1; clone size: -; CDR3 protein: CASSAGTSGSGDTQYF; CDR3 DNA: TGTGCCAGCAGTGCTGGGACTAGCGGGAGTGGAGATACGCAGTATTTT
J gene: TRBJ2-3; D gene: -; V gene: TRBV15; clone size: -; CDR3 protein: CATRGIPRTQYF; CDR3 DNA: TGTGCCACCAGGGGCATCCCGCGCACGCAGTATTTT
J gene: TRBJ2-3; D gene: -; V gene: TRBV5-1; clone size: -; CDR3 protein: CASSATAQGMGTDTQYF; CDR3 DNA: TGCGCCAGCAGCGCTACCGCCCAGGGTATGGGCACAGATACGCAGTATTTT
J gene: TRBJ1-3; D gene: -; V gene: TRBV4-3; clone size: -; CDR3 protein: CASGLNLGPSSGNTIYF; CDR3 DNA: TGCGCCAGCGGCCTTAATCTGGGGCCTAGCTCTGGAAACACCATATATTTT
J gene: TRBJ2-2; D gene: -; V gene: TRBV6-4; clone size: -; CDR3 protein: CASSALGGIGELFF; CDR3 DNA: TGTGCCAGCAGTGCCCTCGGGGGTATCGGGGAGCTGTTTTTT
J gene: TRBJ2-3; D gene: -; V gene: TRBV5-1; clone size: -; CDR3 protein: CASRNRDASTDTQYF; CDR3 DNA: TGCGCCAGCAGAAACAGGGATGCTAGCACAGATACGCAGTATTTT
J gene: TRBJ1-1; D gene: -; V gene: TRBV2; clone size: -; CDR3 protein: CASSGQVDTEAFF; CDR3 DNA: TGTGCCAGCAGTGGGCAGGTGGACACTGAAGCTTTCTTT
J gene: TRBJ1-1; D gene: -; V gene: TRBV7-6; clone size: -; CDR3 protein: CASSLSLNTEAFF; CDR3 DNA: TGTGCCAGCAGCTTATCCCTGAACACTGAAGCTTTCTTT
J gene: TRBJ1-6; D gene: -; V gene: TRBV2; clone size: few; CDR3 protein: CASTQGMSSPLHF; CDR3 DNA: TGTGCCAGCACGCAGGGAATGAGTTCACCCCTCCACTTT
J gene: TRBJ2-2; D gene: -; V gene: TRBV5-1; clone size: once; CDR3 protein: CASTLSRSSTGELFF; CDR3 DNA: TGCGCCAGCACCTTATCCAGGAGTTCAACCGGGGAGCTGTTTTTT
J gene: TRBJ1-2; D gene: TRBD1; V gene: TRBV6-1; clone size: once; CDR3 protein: CASAARTGDYGYTF; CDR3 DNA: TGTGCCAGCGCAGCGCGGACAGGGGATTATGGCTACACCTTC
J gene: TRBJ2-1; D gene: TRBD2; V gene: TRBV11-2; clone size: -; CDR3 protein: CASSPLVMRESEQFF; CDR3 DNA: TGTGCCAGCAGCCCCCTGGTAATGCGGGAGAGTGAGCAGTTCTTC
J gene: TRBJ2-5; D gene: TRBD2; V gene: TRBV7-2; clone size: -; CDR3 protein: CASSSQLSGEETQYF; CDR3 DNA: TGTGCCAGCAGCTCTCAGCTAAGCGGGGAAGAGACCCAGTACTTC
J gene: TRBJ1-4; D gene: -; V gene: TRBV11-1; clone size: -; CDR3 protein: CASSRDNEKLFF; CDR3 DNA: TGTGCCAGCAGCCGGGACAATGAAAAACTGTTTTTT
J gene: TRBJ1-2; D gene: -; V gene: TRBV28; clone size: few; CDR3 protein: CATLTDQRVGYTF; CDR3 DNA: TGTGCCACCTTGACCGATCAACGGGTTGGCTACACCTTC
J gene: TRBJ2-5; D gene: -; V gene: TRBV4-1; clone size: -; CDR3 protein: CASSHLAVQETQYF; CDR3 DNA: TGCGCCAGCAGTCATTTAGCGGTCCAAGAGACCCAGTACTTC
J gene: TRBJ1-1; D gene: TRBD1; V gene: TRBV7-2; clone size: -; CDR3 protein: CASVPPGQGVVNTEAFF; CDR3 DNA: TGTGCCAGCGTCCCGCCGGGACAGGGGGTTGTCAACACTGAAGCTTTCTTT
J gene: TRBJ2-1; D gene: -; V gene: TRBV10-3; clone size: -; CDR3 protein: CAILGDRDNEQFF; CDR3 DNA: TGTGCCATCCTTGGAGACAGAGACAATGAGCAGTTCTTC
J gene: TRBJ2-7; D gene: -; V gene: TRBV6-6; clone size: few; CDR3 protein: CASRVGGNEQYF; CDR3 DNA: TGTGCCAGCAGAGTGGGAGGCAACGAGCAGTACTTC
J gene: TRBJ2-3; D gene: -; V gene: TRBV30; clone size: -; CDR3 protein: CAWTSGSTDTQYF; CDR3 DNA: TGTGCCTGGACCAGCGGTAGCACAGATACGCAGTATTTT
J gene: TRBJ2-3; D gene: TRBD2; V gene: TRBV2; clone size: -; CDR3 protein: CASRNSAGGQYF; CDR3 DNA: TGTGCCAGCAGGAACTCAGCGGGGGGGCAGTATTTT
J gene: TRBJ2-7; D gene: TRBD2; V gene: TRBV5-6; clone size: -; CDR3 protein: CASSPGGRPPYEQYF; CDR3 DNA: TGTGCCAGCAGCCCGGGCGGGAGGCCCCCCTACGAGCAGTACTTC
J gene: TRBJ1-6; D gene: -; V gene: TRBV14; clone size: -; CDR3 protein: CASSQSLRNSPLHF; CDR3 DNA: TGTGCCAGCAGCCAGAGTTTGAGGAATTCACCCCTCCACTTT
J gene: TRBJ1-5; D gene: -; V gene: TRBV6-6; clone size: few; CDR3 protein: CASSNQPQHF; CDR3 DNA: TGTGCCAGCAGTAATCAGCCCCAGCATTTT
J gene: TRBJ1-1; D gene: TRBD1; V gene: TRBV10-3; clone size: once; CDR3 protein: CAIRRQGREAFF; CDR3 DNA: TGTGCCATCAGACGACAGGGAAGGGAAGCTTTCTTT
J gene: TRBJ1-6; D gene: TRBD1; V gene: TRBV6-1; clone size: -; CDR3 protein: CASSATTGLNSPLHF; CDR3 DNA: TGTGCCAGCAGTGCGACGACAGGGCTTAATTCACCCCTCCACTTT
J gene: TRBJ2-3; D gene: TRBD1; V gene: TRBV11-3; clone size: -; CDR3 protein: CASSLSTGFSSTDTQYF; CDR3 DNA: TGTGCCAGCAGCCTCTCGACAGGGTTCTCTAGCACAGATACGCAGTATTTT
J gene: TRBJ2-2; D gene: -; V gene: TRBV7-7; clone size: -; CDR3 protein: CASSPGTTGELFF; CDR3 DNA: TGTGCTAGCAGCCCAGGGACCACCGGGGAGCTGTTTTTT
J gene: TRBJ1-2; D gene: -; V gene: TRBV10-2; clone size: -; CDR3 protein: CASTPEGRGGGYGYTF; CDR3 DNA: TGCGCCAGCACCCCCGAGGGCAGGGGAGGGGGCTATGGCTACACCTTC
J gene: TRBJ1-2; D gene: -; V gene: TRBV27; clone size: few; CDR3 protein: CASSLSIGGLGGYTF; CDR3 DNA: TGTGCCAGCAGTTTATCGATTGGGGGGCTGGGGGGCTACACCTTC
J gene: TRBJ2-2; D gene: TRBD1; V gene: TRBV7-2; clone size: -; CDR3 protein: CASSQGRQGAGELFF; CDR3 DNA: TGTGCCAGCAGCCAGGGAAGACAGGGCGCCGGGGAGCTGTTTTTT
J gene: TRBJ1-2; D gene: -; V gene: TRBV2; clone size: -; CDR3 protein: CASSIRDGYGYTF; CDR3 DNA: TGTGCCAGCAGCATACGGGACGGCTATGGCTACACCTTC
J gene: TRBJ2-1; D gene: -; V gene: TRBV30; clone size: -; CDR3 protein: CAWSVKGNEQFF; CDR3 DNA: TGTGCCTGGAGTGTAAAGGGGAATGAGCAGTTCTTC
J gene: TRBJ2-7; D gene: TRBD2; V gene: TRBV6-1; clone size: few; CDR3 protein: CASSVGDGTMQYF; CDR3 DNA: TGTGCCAGCAGTGTGGGGGACGGGACTATGCAGTACTTC
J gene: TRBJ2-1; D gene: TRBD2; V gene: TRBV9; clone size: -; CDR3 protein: CASSVRTSGIDEQFF; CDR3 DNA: TGTGCCAGCAGCGTTAGGACTAGCGGGATAGATGAGCAGTTCTTC
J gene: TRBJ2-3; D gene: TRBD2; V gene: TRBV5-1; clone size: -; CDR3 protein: CASSSLAGGQGTDTQYF; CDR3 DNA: TGCGCCAGCAGCTCTCTAGCGGGGGGGCAGGGCACAGATACGCAGTATTTT
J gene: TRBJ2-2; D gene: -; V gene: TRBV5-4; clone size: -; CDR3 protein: CASRPQGNGELFF; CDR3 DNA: TGTGCCAGCAGGCCCCAGGGCAACGGGGAGCTGTTTTTT
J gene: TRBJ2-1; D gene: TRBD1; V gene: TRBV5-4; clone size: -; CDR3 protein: CASSTEPGTGASNEQFF; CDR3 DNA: TGTGCCAGCAGCACCGAACCCGGGACAGGGGCCTCCAATGAGCAGTTCTTC
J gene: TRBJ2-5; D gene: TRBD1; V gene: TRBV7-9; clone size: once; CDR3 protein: CASSLGDRGKRETQYF; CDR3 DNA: TGTGCCAGCAGCTTAGGGGACAGGGGTAAAAGAGAGACCCAGTACTTC
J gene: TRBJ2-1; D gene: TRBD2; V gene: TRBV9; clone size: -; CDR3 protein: CASSRASGGPSYNEQFF; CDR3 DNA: TGTGCCAGCAGCCGCGCTAGCGGGGGGCCCTCCTACAATGAGCAGTTCTTC
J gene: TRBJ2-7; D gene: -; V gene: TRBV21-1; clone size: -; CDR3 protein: CASSKLPGPSSYEQYF; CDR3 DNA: TGTGCCAGCAGCAAGCTCCCCGGGCCCTCCTCCTACGAGCAGTACTTC
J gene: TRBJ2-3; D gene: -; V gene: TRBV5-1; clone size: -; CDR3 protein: CASSLGTSPLDTQYF; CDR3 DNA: TGCGCCAGCAGCTTGGGGACTTCCCCCCTAGATACGCAGTATTTT